This TCR beta chain emerged from a study of cytomegalovirus exposure and HLA in healthy donors. Study conclusions and caveats: Exclusion as indistinguishable affected some V segments, including TRBV6-2 and TRBV6-3.

Germline-derived CDR1 and CDR2 are MNHEY and SVGAGI. V shed 5 bases and J shed 7 bases, with 14 bases lying between them. There are 13 residues in the CDR3. Worth noting for this clone: The antigen is unknown.

PCR involved 60 Vbeta and 13 Jbeta primers. Assay used: immunoSEQ multiplex PCR; TCRdb lists only in-frame clones, some missing. The sample gives 110,000 to 150,000 clones, about four fifths of which show up once; 2.2% is in the top ten. Sequenced input: PBMCs. This receptor was identified in a man in his thirties or forties in good health and CMV-seronegative. V gene TRBV6-5 combines with J gene TRBJ1-2; TRBD1 is a possible D gene (5 bases). CDR3: CASSGAPWSGYTF. In DNA form, the CDR3 reads TGTGCCAGCAGTGGGGCGCCATGGAGTGGCTACACCTTC.